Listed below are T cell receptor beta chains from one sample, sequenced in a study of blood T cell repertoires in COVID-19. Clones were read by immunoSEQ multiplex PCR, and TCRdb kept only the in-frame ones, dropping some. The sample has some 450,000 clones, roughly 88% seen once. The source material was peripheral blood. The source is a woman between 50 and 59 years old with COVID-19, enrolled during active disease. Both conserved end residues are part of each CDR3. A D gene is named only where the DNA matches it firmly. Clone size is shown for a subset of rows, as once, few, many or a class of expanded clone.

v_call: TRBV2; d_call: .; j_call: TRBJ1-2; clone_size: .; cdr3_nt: TGTGCCAGCTACAGGGAAGGTGGCTACACCTTC; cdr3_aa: CASYREGGYTF
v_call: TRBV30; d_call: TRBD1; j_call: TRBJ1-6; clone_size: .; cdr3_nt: TGTGCCTGCACGGGACAGGGAAATTCACCCCTCCACTTT; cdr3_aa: CACTGQGNSPLHF
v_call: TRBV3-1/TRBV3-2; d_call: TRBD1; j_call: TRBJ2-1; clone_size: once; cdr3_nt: TGTGCCAGCAGCCGAGAGGGACAGGTCTACAATGAGCAGTTCTTC; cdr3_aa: CASSREGQVYNEQFF
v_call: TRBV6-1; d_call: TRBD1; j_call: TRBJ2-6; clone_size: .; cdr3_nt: TGTGCCAGCAGTGTCCTTAACAGGGGTGGGGCCAACGTCCTGACTTTC; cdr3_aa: CASSVLNRGGANVLTF
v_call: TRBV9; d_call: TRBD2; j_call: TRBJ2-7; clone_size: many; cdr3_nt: TGTGCCAGCAGCCCTAGCGGGGGGGCCGACGAGCAGTACTTC; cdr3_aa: CASSPSGGADEQYF
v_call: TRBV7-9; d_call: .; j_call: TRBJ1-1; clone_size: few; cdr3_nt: TGTGCCAGCAGCCCCGGCCAGGGGCCCCCACCGAACACTGAAGCTTTCTTT; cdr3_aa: CASSPGQGPPPNTEAFF
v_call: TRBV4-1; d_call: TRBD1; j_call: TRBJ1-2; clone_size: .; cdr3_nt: TGCGCCAGCAGCCAAGATCTGGCAGGGGACAGAGGCTACACCTTC; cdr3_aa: CASSQDLAGDRGYTF
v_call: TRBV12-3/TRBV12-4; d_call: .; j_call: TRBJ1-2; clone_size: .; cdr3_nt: TGTGCCAGCAGTTATCCAGCTAACTATGGCTACACCTTC; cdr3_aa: CASSYPANYGYTF
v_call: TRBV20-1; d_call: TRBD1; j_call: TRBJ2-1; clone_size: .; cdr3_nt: TGCAGTGCTAGTAGGTGGCAGGGGGCCTACAATGAGCAGTTCTTC; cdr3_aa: CSASRWQGAYNEQFF
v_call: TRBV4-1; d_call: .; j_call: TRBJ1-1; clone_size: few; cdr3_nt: TGCGCCAGCAGCCAACGGGGGGCCATGAACACTGAAGCTTTCTTT; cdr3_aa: CASSQRGAMNTEAFF
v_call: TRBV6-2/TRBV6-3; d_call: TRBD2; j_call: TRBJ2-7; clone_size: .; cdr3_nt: TGTGCCAGCAGCCTCGCACCGGGACTAGCAATGCTCTACGAGCAGTACTTC; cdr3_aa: CASSLAPGLAMLYEQYF
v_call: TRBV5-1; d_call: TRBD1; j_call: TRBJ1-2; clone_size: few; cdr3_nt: TGCGCCAGCAGCTTGGGACAGGGGAATGGCTACACCTTC; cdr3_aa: CASSLGQGNGYTF
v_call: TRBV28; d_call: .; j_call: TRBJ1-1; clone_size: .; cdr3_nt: TGTGCCAGCAGGCCTCCGGAAGGGGGAAACACTGAAGCTTTCTTT; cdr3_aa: CASRPPEGGNTEAFF
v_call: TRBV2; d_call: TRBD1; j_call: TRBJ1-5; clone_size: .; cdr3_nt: TGTGCCAGCAGGGAGGACAGGAGGGGTAATCAGCCCCAGCATTTT; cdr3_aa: CASREDRRGNQPQHF
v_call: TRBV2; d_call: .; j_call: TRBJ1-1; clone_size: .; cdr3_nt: TGTGCCAGCAGTGCAGAGGAACTTGAAGCTTTCTTT; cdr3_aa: CASSAEELEAFF
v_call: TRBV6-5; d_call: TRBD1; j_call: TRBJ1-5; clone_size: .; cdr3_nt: TGTGCCAGCAGCCGCGGGACAGATAGCAATCAGCCCCAGCATTTT; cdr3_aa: CASSRGTDSNQPQHF
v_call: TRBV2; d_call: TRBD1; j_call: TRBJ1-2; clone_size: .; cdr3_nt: TGTGCCAGCAGCGCCACCGGGACAGCGACCAATGGCTACACCTTC; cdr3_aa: CASSATGTATNGYTF